A single sample gave rise to the 26 T cell receptor beta chains below, sequenced in a study of cytomegalovirus exposure and HLA in healthy donors (dated by TCRdb to the late 2010s). The receptor library was made with the immunoSEQ multiplex PCR assay. The multiplex PCR relied on a mix of 60 forward primers for TCR Vbeta segments and 13 reverse primers for TCR Jbeta segments. The immuneACCESS repertoire file appears here via TCRdb, limited to in-frame rearrangements. These files lack a portion of the clones; in checked studies, under half of the deficit traces to unresolved V genes, and the cause of the others is not known. This sample gives approximately 160,000 clones in total; about 80% of them show up just once. The ten top clones hold 4.5% to 6% of the sample. Material for sequencing was PBMCs. These receptors originate from a man younger than 40 in good health and CMV-seropositive.

This sequence joins TRBV5-4 and TRBJ2-2; 10 nucleotides line up with TRBD2. CDR1 is SGHNT, CDR2 YYREEE, per germline (reference sequence). The CDR3 is made up of 18 amino acids. V was clipped by 2 bases and J by 6 bases; unmatched bases: 13. The CDR3 sequence: CASSFRQGASGRAGELFF. Written as DNA, the CDR3 is TGTGCCAGCAGCTTTCGGCAGGGCGCAAGCGGGAGGGCCGGGGAGCTGTTTTTT. The full variable domain, its missing parts supplied by reference TRBV5-4 and TRBJ2-2, is ETGVTQSPTHLIKTRGQQVTLRCSSQSGHNTVSWYQQALGQGPQFIFQYYREEENGRGNFPPRFSGLQFPNYSSELNVNALELDDSALYLCASSFRQGASGRAGELFFGEGSRLTVL.

V is TRBV19 and J is TRBJ1-5; D is unresolved. Germline CDR1 reads LNHDA; CDR2 reads SQIVND (reference sequence). CDR3 length equals 14 residues. Trimming took off 0 bases at V and 2 bases at J, with 5 bases between the two ends. The CDR3 bases are TGTGCCAGTAGTATAGAGCAGGGCAATCAGCCCCAGCATTTT. This translates into CASSIEQGNQPQHF.

Note on this clone: This sample includes further DNA sequences coding for the same CDR3. The chain links TRBV5-6 to TRBJ1-5; TRBD1 matches 10 bases. V lost 4 bases and J lost 0; bases outside the gene matches: 13. The CDR3 totals 19 residues. Germline values: CDR1 SGHDT, CDR2 YYEEEE. The CDR3 spells CASSGTGVLLFHSNQPQHF. The CDR3 coding sequence is TGTGCCAGCAGCGGGACAGGGGTCCTACTCTTTCATAGCAATCAGCCCCAGCATTTT.

This clone was seen more than once but under ten times. The chain links TRBV11-3 to TRBJ1-1; D unclear. CDR3 size: 13 residues. Germline lookup yields CDR1 SGHNT and CDR2 YENEEA. Trimming shortened V by 0 bases and J by 2 bases, and 4 bases separated the two germline ends. The CDR3 DNA follows: TGTGCCAGCAGCTTAGACCTCAACACTGAAGCTTTCTTT. It yields the protein CASSLDLNTEAFF.

The chain couples TRBV28 to TRBJ2-7, with 10 bases that match TRBD2. Germline-derived CDR1 and CDR2 are MDHEN and SYDVKM. Trimming at V came to 5 bases and at J to 4 bases, leaving 8 bases not matched to a gene. This CDR3 is 15 amino acids long. The CDR3 reads CASSLGVAGGYEQYF. Here the CDR3 DNA reads TGTGCCAGCAGTCTGGGGGTAGCGGGAGGTTACGAGCAGTACTTC.

This chain uses TRBV10-3 with TRBJ2-1; D is undetermined. Trimming removed 3 bases at V and 0 bases at J, with 12 bases between. Germline CDR1 is ENHRY and CDR2 is SYGVKD. CDR3 length: 16 residues. The CDR3 DNA reads TGTGCCATCAGTGACCCCGGGTCCTACTCCTACAATGAGCAGTTCTTC. Protein sequence: CAISDPGSYSYNEQFF.

The chain couples TRBV4-1 to TRBJ1-1; 7 bases line up with TRBD1. The germline V gene has CDR1 MGHRA and CDR2 YSYEKL. With V trimmed by 1 base and J by 2 bases, 7 bases remained unmatched. The CDR3 consists of 16 residues. The chain's CDR3 is CASSQGLWTGNTEAFF. Here the CDR3 DNA reads TGCGCCAGCAGCCAAGGACTTTGGACAGGAAACACTGAAGCTTTCTTT.

The V and J genes are TRBV19 and TRBJ1-1, with 7 bases matching TRBD1. This CDR3 has 14 amino acids. Germline-derived CDR1 and CDR2 are LNHDA and SQIVND (reference sequence). V shed 8 bases, J shed 0 bases, and the junction held 6 bases outside the gene matches. The CDR3 nucleotides read TGTGCCAGTCTCCCGACAGGGATGAACACTGAAGCTTTCTTT. Its protein product is CASLPTGMNTEAFF.

In this sample, this clone turned up a few times. The V call is TRBV7-8, the J call TRBJ2-7; 9 bases are shared with TRBD1. The CDR3 is made up of 17 amino acids. J was trimmed by 4 bases and V by 2 bases; bases with no gene match: 12. CDR1 and CDR2 from the germline V gene are SGHVS and FQNEAQ. The CDR3 nucleotides read TGTGCCAGCAGCTTATCGGGGACAGGGAACGTTCATTACGAGCAGTACTTC. Its translation is CASSLSGTGNVHYEQYF.

This sequence joins TRBV7-7 and TRBJ2-7, with no clear D. Trimming took off 1 base at V and 5 bases at J, with 15 bases between the two ends. The germline gives CDR1 SSHAT, CDR2 FNYEAQ (reference sequence). CDR3 length: 15 amino acids. CDR3 in amino acids: CASSLGDTEGHEQYF. The CDR3 region has the DNA TGTGCCAGCAGCTTAGGCGACACGGAAGGCCACGAGCAGTACTTC.

The chain combines TRBV27 with TRBJ2-3; 8 bases match TRBD2. J was trimmed by 6 bases and V by 4 bases; bases with no gene match: 6. The CDR3 runs to 14 residues. Germline lookup yields CDR1 MNHEY and CDR2 SMNVEV (reference sequence). CDR3 coding DNA: TGTGCCAGCAGTTCCGGGACTAGGTTGGATACGCAGTATTTT. It specifies CASSSGTRLDTQYF.

The DNA of the CDR3 is TGTGCCAGCGGGGGGAACTCCTACGAGCAGTACTTC. Amino acid sequence: CASGGNSYEQYF. The rearrangement links TRBV19 to TRBJ2-7, with 7 bases lining up with TRBD2. The CDR3 spans 12 residues. CDR1 is LNHDA and CDR2 is SQIVND in the germline V gene (reference sequence). Trimming took 9 bases from V and 0 from J; bases not matched to a gene: 2. The variable domain in full, with the rest retrieved from reference TRBV19 and TRBJ2-7, is DGGITQSPKYLFRKEGQNVTLSCEQNLNHDAMYWYRQDPGQGLRLIYYSQIVNDFQKGDIAEGYSVSREKKESFPLTVTSAQKNPTAFYLCASGGNSYEQYFGPGTRLTVT.

This sequence joins TRBV27 and TRBJ1-5; 7 bases line up with TRBD1. CDR3 size: 17 residues. Germline CDR1 reads MNHEY; CDR2 reads SMNVEV (reference sequence). V was clipped by 6 bases and J by 0 bases; unmatched bases: 11. The CDR3 region has the DNA TGTGCCAGCAGAACAGGGGCCTACAGGGATAGCAATCAGCCCCAGCATTTT. Translation gives CASRTGAYRDSNQPQHF.

The chain has TRBV4-1 and TRBJ2-3; 10 nucleotides line up with TRBD2. CDR3 size: 19 residues. Germline CDR1 is MGHRA and CDR2 is YSYEKL. The V gene end was trimmed by 4 bases and the J gene end by 5 bases; junction bases not matched to a gene: 18. The CDR3 DNA is TGCGCCAGCAGCCTCCGTCCCACCGGGCTAGCGGGAGTGGAAGATACGCAGTATTTT. Protein product: CASSLRPTGLAGVEDTQYF.

The genes are TRBV18 and TRBJ1-5; D not resolved. The length of the CDR3 is 13 residues. In germline, CDR1 is KGHSH, CDR2 LQKENI. Trimming left V 2 bases short and J 7 bases short, with 9 bases between. CDR3 protein: CASSPREGQPQHF. The CDR3 DNA follows: TGTGCCAGCTCACCAAGGGAGGGACAGCCCCAGCATTTT. The full variable domain, rest sourced from reference TRBV18 and TRBJ1-5, is NAGVMQNPRHLVRRRGQEARLRCSPMKGHSHVYWYRQLPEEGLKFMVYLQKENIIDESGMPKERFSAEFPKEGPSILRIQQVVRGDSAAYFCASSPREGQPQHFGDGTRLSIL.

The V call is TRBV5-6, the J call TRBJ2-1, with D possibly matching TRBD1 (6 bases). Trimming stripped 0 bases from V and 3 bases from J, with 13 bases between. The CDR3 has 16 residues. CDR1 and CDR2 from the germline V gene are SGHDT and YYEEEE. CDR3 coding DNA: TGTGCCAGCAGCTTGGCCTTGGACAGTATCTACAATGAGCAGTTCTTC. It yields the protein CASSLALDSIYNEQFF.

This rearrangement joins TRBV4-1 to TRBJ1-1, with 8 bases lining up with TRBD1. Germline CDR1 reads MGHRA; CDR2 reads YSYEKL. CDR3 length equals 15 residues. The V gene end was trimmed by 3 bases and the J gene end by 0 bases; junction bases not matched to a gene: 3. CDR3: CASSQGTGMNTEAFF. As DNA, the CDR3 is TGCGCCAGCAGCCAGGGGACAGGAATGAACACTGAAGCTTTCTTT.

With regard to this clone: The same CDR3 can be traced to other DNA sequences in this sample. This chain links TRBV5-1 with TRBJ1-2, with D possibly TRBD1 on 6 matching bases. Germline V gives CDR1 SGHRS, CDR2 YFSETQ. V lost 0 bases and J lost 2, with 8 bases in between. This CDR3 comprises 14 residues. Here the CDR3 DNA reads TGCGCCAGCAGCTTGGGGCAGGGGAACTATGGCTACACCTTC. The encoded protein is CASSLGQGNYGYTF. The entire variable domain, with the rest obtained from reference TRBV5-1 and TRBJ1-2, is as follows: KAGVTQTPRYLIKTRGQQVTLSCSPISGHRSVSWYQQTPGQGLQFLFEYFSETQRNKGNFPGRFSGRQFSNSRSEMNVSTLELGDSALYLCASSLGQGNYGYTFGSGTRLTVV.

The V gene is TRBV7-2, the J gene TRBJ2-7, with 11 bases matching TRBD1. The V and J ends lost 2 bases and 7 bases, in that order; junction bases with no gene match: 7. The CDR3 length is 15 residues. CDR1 is SGHTA and CDR2 is FQGNSA in the germline V gene. The CDR3 sequence is CASSLIRTGGREQYF. Here the CDR3 DNA reads TGTGCCAGCAGCTTAATACGGACAGGGGGCCGGGAGCAGTACTTC.

The rearrangement uses TRBV5-5 and TRBJ2-7; 8 nucleotides align to TRBD1. Germline V gene lookup returns CDR1 SGHKS and CDR2 YYEKEE (reference sequence). The CDR3 is 13 amino acids. V was clipped by 3 bases and J by 3 bases; unmatched bases: 2. The CDR3 here is CASSYDRGYEQYF. CDR3 DNA sequence: TGTGCCAGCAGCTACGACAGGGGCTACGAGCAGTACTTC. Using reference TRBV5-5 and TRBJ2-7 for the parts outside the CDR3, the full variable domain is DAGVTQSPTHLIKTRGQQVTLRCSPISGHKSVSWYQQVLGQGPQFIFQYYEKEERGRGNFPDRFSARQFPNYSSELNVNALLLGDSALYLCASSYDRGYEQYFGPGTRLTVT.

The chain links TRBV2 to TRBJ1-2; D unclear. V dropped 3 bases and J dropped 4 bases, with 9 bases sitting between them. This CDR3 is 13 amino acids long. Germline V gene lookup returns CDR1 SNHLY and CDR2 FYNNEI. CDR3 amino acids: CASSERAFYGYTF. In DNA, the CDR3 is TGTGCCAGCAGTGAGAGGGCTTTCTATGGCTACACCTTC.

The rearrangement joins TRBV6-5 to TRBJ2-5; D is perhaps TRBD1 (5 bases). Matching the DNA end better, TRBJ2-7 makes the J call doubtful. From germline, CDR1 is MNHEY and CDR2 SVGAGI. The length of the CDR3 is 15 residues. The CDR3 coding sequence is TGTGCCAGCAGTTTGATCGGAGTCAGGGTCGACGAGCAGTACTTC. It is translated as CASSLIGVRVDEQYF.

The J gene is TRBJ2-1, the V gene TRBV14; possibly TRBD2 for D (7 bases). V lost 4 bases to trimming and J lost 0 bases, with 13 bases between them. There are 16 residues in the CDR3. Germline CDR1 is SGHDN and CDR2 is FVKESK. CDR3 DNA sequence: TGTGCCAGCAGCCGGGGGGGCTCGAGCTCCTACAATGAGCAGTTCTTC. Translation: CASSRGGSSSYNEQFF.

CDR3 nucleotide sequence: TGTGCCAGTAGTATGGCCAGGAATCTGTACCAAGAGACCCAGTACTTC. Its protein product is CASSMARNLYQETQYF. The chain is built from TRBV19 and TRBJ2-5; D not resolved. This CDR3 contains 16 residues. Germline V gives CDR1 LNHDA, CDR2 SQIVND (reference sequence). Trimming took 3 bases from V and 0 from J, leaving 14 bases between them.

The rearrangement joins TRBV28 to TRBJ1-2; 7 nucleotides line up with TRBD1. The germline V gene has CDR1 MDHEN and CDR2 SYDVKM. The trim removed 5 bases at V and 2 bases at J, leaving 8 bases unmatched. The CDR3 length is 15 residues. The CDR3, as DNA: TGTGCCAGCAGTCTGCAGACAGGGTCAAACTATGGCTACACCTTC. This encodes CASSLQTGSNYGYTF.

CDR3 nucleotide sequence: TGTGCCAGTGGACAGGGGGCTTTCTACGAGCAGTACTTC. Translation gives CASGQGAFYEQYF. The chain employs TRBV19 and TRBJ2-7; TRBD1 matches at 11 bases. This CDR3 spans 13 amino acids. The V gene end was trimmed by 8 bases and the J gene end by 3 bases; junction bases not matched to a gene: 3. CDR1 is LNHDA, CDR2 SQIVND, per germline (reference sequence).